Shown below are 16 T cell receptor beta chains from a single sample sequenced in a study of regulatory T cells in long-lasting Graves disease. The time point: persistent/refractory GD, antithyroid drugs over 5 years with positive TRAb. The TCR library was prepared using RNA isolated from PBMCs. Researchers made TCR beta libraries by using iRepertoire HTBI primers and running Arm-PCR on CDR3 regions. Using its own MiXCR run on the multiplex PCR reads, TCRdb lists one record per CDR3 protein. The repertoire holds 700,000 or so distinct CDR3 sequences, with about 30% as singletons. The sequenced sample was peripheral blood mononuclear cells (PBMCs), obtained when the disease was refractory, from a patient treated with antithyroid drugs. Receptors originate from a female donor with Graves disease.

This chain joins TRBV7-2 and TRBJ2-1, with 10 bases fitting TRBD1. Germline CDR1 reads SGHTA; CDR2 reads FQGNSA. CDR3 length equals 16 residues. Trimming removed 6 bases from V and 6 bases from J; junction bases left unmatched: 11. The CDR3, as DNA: TGTGCCAGCAGAACCACCGGGACAGGGGACAGCAATGAGCAGTTCTTC. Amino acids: CASRTTGTGDSNEQFF.

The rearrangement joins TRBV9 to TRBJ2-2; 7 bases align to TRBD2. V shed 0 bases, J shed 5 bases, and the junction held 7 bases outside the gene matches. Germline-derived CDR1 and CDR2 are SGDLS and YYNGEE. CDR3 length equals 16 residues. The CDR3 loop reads CASSVGEGRYTGELFF. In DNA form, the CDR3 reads TGTGCCAGCAGCGTAGGGGAGGGGCGTTATACCGGGGAGCTGTTTTTT.

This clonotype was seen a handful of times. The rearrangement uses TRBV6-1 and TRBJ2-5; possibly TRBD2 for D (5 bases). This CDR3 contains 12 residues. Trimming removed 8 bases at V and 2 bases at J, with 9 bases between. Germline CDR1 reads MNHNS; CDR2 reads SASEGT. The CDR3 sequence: CASGRAQETQYF. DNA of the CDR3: TGTGCCAGCGGGAGAGCACAAGAGACCCAGTACTTC.

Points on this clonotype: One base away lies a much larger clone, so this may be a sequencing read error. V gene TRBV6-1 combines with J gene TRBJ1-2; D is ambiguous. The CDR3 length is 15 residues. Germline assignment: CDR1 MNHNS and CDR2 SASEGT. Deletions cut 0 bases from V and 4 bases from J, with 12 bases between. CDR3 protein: CASSEARSVAYGYTF. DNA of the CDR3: TGTGCCAGCAGTGAAGCGCGGAGCGTCGCCTATGGCTACACCTTC.

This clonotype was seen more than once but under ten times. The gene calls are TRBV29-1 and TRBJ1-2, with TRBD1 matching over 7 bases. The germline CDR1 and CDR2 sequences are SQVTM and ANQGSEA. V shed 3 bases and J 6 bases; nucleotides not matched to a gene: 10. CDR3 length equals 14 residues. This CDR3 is CSVEERQGIDGYTF. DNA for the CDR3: TGCAGCGTTGAGGAAAGACAGGGTATCGATGGCTACACCTTC.

This chain's CDR3 is CSASPGLAGTYEQFF. In DNA form, the CDR3 reads TGCAGTGCTAGCCCCGGACTAGCGGGAACCTATGAGCAGTTCTTC. This chain uses TRBV20-1 with TRBJ2-1; TRBD2 matches 12 bases. Trimming at V came to 3 bases and at J to 8 bases, leaving 8 bases not matched to a gene. The CDR3 has 15 residues. Germline V gives CDR1 DFQATT, CDR2 SNEGSKA (reference sequence).

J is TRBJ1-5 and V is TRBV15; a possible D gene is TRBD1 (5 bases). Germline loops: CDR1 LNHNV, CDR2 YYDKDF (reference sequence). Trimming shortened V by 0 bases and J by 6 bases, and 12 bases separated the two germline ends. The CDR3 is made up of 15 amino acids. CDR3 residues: CATSRDKGASQPQHF. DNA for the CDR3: TGTGCCACCAGCAGAGATAAAGGGGCGAGTCAGCCCCAGCATTTT.

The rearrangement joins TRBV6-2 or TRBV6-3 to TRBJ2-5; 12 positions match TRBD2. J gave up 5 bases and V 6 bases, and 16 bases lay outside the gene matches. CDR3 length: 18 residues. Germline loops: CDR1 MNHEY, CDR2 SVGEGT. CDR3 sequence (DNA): TGTGCCAGCAGCCCCAGGAACCAACTAGCGGGAGGTTGGGAGACCCAGTACTTC. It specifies CASSPRNQLAGGWETQYF.

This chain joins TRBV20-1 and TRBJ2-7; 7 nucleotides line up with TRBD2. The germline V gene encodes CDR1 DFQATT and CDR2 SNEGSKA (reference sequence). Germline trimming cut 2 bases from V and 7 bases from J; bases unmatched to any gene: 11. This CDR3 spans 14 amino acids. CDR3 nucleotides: TGCAGTGCTAGAATTAGCGGGCGTACACGGGAGCAGTACTTC. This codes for CSARISGRTREQYF.

The CDR3 sequence is CAWSVAGSTYEQYF. In DNA form, the CDR3 reads TGTGCCTGGAGTGTGGCAGGGTCTACCTACGAGCAGTACTTC. The gene calls are TRBV30 and TRBJ2-7, with D possibly being TRBD1 (5 bases). The germline V gene has CDR1 GTSNPN and CDR2 SVGIG (reference sequence). V lost 0 bases to trimming and J lost 2 bases, with 11 bases between them. This CDR3 region has 14 residues.

In DNA form, the CDR3 reads TGTGCCAGCAGTTTGACTAGCGGGAGGCCAGATACGCAGCATTTT. Its protein product is CASSLTSGRPDTQHF. The rearrangement uses TRBV2 and TRBJ2-3; D is uncertain. The DNA end is a closer match to TRBJ1-5, so the J assignment may be wrong. Germline V gene data show CDR1 as SNHLY and CDR2 as FYNNEI. CDR3 length: 15 amino acids.

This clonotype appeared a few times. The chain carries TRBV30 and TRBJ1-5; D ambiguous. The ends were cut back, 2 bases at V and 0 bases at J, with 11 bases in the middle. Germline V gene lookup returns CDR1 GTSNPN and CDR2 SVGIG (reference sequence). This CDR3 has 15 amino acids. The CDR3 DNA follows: TGTGCCTGGAGTATGCCGGGGATTAGCAATCAGCCCCAGCATTTT. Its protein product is CAWSMPGISNQPQHF.

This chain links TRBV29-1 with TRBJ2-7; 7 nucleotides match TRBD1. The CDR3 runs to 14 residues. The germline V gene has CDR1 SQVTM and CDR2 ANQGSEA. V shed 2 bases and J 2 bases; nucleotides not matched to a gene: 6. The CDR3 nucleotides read TGCAGCGTTGAATCGACAGGGATGGCCTACGAGCAGTACTTC. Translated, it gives CSVESTGMAYEQYF.

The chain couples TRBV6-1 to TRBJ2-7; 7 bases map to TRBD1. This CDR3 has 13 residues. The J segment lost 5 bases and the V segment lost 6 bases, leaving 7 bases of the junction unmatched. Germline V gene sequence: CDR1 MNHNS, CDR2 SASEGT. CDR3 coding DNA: TGTGCCAGCAGCGACAGGGAAAAACACGAGCAGTACTTC. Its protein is CASSDREKHEQYF.

The CDR3 here is CASSIMILEKAFF. CDR3 nucleotides: TGTGCCAGTAGTATAATGATCTTGGAGAAAGCTTTCTTT. This chain links TRBV19 with TRBJ1-1; D uncertain. CDR3 length: 13 residues. Germline values: CDR1 LNHDA, CDR2 SQIVND (reference sequence). The V end was cut by 2 bases, the J end by 9 bases, with 13 bases between.

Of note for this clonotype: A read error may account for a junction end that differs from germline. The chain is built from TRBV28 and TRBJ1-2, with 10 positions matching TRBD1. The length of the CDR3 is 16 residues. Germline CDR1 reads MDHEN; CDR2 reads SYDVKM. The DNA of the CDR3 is TGCGCCAGCAGCGTGCTGGGACAGGGGATTTCGTATGGCTACACCTTC. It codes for CASSVLGQGISYGYTF.